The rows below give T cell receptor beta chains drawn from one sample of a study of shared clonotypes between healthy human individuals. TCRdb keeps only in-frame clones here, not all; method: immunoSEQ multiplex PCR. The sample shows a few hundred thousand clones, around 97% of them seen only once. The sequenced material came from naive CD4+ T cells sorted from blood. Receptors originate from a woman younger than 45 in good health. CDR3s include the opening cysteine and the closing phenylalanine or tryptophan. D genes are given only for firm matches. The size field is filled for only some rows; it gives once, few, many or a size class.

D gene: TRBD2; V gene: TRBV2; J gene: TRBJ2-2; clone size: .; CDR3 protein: CASRLSGANTGELFF
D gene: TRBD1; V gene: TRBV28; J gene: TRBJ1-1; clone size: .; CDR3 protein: CASSTGVGKPFF
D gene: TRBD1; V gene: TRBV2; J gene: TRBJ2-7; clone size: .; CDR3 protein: CASSVGTGAPQQYF
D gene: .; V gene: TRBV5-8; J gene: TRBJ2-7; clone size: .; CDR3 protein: CASSLSETPTYEQYF
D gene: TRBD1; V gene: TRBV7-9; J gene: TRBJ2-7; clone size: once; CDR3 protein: CATRGQGALYEQYF
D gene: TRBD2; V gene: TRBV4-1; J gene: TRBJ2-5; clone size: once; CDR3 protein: CASSPAGLAGVETQYF
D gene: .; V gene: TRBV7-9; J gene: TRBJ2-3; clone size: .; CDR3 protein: CASSLYARAFGDTQYF
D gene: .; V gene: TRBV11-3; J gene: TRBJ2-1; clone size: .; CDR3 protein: CASSQWGLASSYNEQFF
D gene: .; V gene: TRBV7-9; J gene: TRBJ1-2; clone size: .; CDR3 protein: CASSLYPQRRNTNYGYTF
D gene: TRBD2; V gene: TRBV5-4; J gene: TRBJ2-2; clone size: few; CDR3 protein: CASSLKREFYRTGELFF
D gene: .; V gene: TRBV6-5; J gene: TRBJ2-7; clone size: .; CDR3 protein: CASSYSLTPGEQYF
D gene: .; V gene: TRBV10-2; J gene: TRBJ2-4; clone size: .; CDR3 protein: CASSEGRVPFQYF
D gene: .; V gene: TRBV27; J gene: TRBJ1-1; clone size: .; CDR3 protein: CASSLSGDVGEAFF
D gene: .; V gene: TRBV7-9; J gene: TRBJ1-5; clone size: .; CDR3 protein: CASSPPGGLNQPQHF
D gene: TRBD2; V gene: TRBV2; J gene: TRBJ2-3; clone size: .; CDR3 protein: CASNPGVAGDDTDTQYF
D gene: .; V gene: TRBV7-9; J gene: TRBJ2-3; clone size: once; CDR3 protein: CASSKIDTQYF
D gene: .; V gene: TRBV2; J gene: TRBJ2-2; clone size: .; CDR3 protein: CASSHRDMNTGELFF
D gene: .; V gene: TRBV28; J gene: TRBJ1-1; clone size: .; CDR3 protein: CASTNWGSRNTEAFF
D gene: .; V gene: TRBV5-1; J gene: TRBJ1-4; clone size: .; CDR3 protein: CASSLSGETNEKLFF
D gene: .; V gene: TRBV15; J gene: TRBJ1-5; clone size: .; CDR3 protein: CATSRDLQPQHF
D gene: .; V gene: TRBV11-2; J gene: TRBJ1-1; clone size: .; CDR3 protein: CASSLLGGVRAFF
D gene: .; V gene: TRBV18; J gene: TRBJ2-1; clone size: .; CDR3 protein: CASSPPASPYNEQFF
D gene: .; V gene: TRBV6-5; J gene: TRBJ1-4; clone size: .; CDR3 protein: CASSYSQPATNEKLFF
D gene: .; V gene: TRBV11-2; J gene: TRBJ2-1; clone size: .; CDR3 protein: CASSSPRSSYNEQFF
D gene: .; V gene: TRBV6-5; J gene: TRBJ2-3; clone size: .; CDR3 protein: CASRRALGTDTQYF
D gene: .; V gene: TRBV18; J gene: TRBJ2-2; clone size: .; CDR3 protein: CASSPPGQTTGELFF
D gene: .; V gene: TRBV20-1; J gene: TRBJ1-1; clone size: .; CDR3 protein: CSAKLNTEAFF
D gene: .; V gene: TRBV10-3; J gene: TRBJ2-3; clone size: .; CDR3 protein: CAISEVASSRGQYF
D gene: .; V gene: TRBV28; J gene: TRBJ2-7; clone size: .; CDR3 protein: CASRSPGTHYEQYF
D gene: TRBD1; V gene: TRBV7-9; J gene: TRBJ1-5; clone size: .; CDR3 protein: CASSPLGTGDQPQHF
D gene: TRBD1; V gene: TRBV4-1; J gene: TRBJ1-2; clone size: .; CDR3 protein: CASSYTGTGDGYTF
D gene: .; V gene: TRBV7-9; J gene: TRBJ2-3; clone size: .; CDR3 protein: CASSPRSWRPDTQYF
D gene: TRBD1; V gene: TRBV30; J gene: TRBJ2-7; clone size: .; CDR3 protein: CAWGSGTGFDEQYF
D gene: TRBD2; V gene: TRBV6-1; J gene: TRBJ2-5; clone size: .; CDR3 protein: CASSEDERLAGVQETQYF
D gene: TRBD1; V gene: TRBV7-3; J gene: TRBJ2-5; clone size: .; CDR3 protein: CASSRTGGGETQYF
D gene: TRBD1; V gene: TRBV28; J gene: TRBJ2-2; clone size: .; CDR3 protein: CASSPAKGQALNTGELFF
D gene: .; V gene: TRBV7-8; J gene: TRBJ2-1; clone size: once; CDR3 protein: CASSLAGAADRSYNEQFF
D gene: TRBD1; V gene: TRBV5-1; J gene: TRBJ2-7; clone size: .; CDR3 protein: CASSLGQGYDEQYF
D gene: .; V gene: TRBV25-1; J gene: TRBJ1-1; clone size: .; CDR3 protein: CASSEVVGGKAFF
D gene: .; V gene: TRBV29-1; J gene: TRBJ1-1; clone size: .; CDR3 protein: CSVGVGQANTEAFF
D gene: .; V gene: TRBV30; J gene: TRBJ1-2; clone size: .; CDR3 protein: CAWGEGWGNYGYTF
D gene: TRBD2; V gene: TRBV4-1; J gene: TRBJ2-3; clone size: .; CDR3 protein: CASSQEGSGGTDTQYF
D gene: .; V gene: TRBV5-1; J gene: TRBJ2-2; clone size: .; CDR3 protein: CASSLGGANTGELFF
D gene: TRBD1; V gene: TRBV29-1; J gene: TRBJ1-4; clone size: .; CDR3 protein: CSVAGGPNEKLFF
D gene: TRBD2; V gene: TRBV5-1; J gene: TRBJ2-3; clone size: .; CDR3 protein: CASSLEATSGRLTDTQYF
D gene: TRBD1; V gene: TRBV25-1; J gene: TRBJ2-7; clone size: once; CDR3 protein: CASSDLRDRGLYEQYF
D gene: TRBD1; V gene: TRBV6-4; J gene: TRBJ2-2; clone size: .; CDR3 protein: CASSAGQGGPGELFF
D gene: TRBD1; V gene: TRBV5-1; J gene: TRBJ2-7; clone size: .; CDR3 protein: CASSLSTGASSYEQYF
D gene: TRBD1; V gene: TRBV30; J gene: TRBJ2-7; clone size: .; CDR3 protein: CAWNQGVTGTGYEQYF